This is a list of T cell receptor beta chains from one sample in a study of blood T cell repertoires in COVID-19. Generated by immunoSEQ multiplex PCR, the TCRdb table keeps only in-frame clones and is missing some. Among some 260,000 clones listed, approximately 91% were seen once. Sample: peripheral blood. These receptors came from a woman aged 40 to 55 who had recovered from COVID-19. The CDR3 runs from the conserved cysteine through the conserved F or W. Fields, in order: clone size, J gene, V gene, D gene, CDR3 protein, CDR3 DNA. D genes are given only for firm matches. Clone size is stated in some rows and not others, as once, few, many or a class when expanded.

>few|TRBJ1-4|TRBV16|.
CASSQSRGARGSNEKLFF
TGTGCCAGCAGCCAATCGAGAGGGGCCAGGGGCTCTAATGAAAAACTGTTTTTT
>.|TRBJ1-5|TRBV7-9|TRBD1
CASSLALRDRVQPQHF
TGTGCCAGCAGCTTAGCGCTCCGGGACAGGGTTCAGCCCCAGCATTTT
>.|TRBJ2-6|TRBV4-3|.
CASSQQGLQGILYGSGANVLTF
TGCGCCAGCAGCCAACAGGGATTACAGGGCATCTTGTATGGCTCTGGGGCCAACGTCCTGACTTTC
>.|TRBJ2-2|TRBV4-1|TRBD1
CASSQDRTGWTGELFF
TGCGCCAGCAGCCAAGATCGGACAGGGTGGACCGGGGAGCTGTTTTTT
>.|TRBJ2-3|TRBV28|.
CASSFGGSTDTQYF
TGTGCCAGCAGTTTTGGAGGAAGCACAGATACGCAGTATTTT
>.|TRBJ2-5|TRBV7-2|TRBD1
CASSLGDRGRQETQYF
TGTGCCAGCAGCTTAGGAGACAGGGGGCGACAAGAGACCCAGTACTTC
>.|TRBJ2-7|TRBV5-6|TRBD1
CASSSELRDRGTEQYF
TGTGCCAGCAGCTCGGAGCTACGGGACAGGGGGACCGAGCAGTACTTC
>few|TRBJ2-7|TRBV12-3/TRBV12-4|.
CASSFYPYEQYF
TGTGCCAGCAGTTTTTATCCTTACGAGCAGTACTTC
>.|TRBJ2-7|TRBV5-4|TRBD2
CASSPGLAGNYEQYF
TGTGCCAGCAGCCCAGGACTAGCGGGAAACTACGAGCAGTACTTC
>.|TRBJ2-5|TRBV27|.
CASSSEGRYQETQYF
TGTGCCAGCAGCTCGGAGGGGCGGTACCAAGAGACCCAGTACTTC
>.|TRBJ2-7|TRBV6-2/TRBV6-3|TRBD2
CASSYSPRTSGTHYEQYF
TGTGCCAGCAGTTACTCGCCCCGGACTAGCGGGACCCACTACGAGCAGTACTTC
>.|TRBJ1-1|TRBV14|TRBD1
CASSQAQGASTEAFF
TGTGCCAGCAGCCAGGCTCAGGGGGCCAGCACTGAAGCTTTCTTT
>once|TRBJ2-3|TRBV19|.
CASSITRTSDTQYF
TGTGCCAGTAGTATTACGCGGACTTCAGATACGCAGTATTTT
>once|TRBJ1-2|TRBV6-2/TRBV6-3|.
CASSRDTMKNYGYTF
TGTGCCAGCAGTCGGGACACGATGAAGAACTATGGCTACACCTTC
>few|TRBJ1-2|TRBV12-5|TRBD1
CASGLVLTGGRYGYTF
TGTGCTAGTGGTTTGGTATTAACAGGGGGCCGCTATGGCTACACCTTC
>.|TRBJ1-2|TRBV28|TRBD1
CASSLDRDYGYTF
TGTGCCAGCAGTTTGGACAGGGACTATGGCTACACCTTC
>.|TRBJ2-5|TRBV6-5|TRBD2
CASSQGLAAKETQYF
TGTGCCAGCAGCCAGGGACTAGCGGCTAAAGAGACCCAGTACTTC
>.|TRBJ2-2|TRBV15|TRBD1
CATSRGNRGNTGELFF
TGTGCCACCAGCAGGGGCAACAGGGGAAACACCGGGGAGCTGTTTTTT
>.|TRBJ2-3|TRBV5-4|TRBD2
CASSPGTSGLTDTQYF
TGTGCCAGCAGCCCAGGGACTAGCGGACTGACAGATACGCAGTATTTT
>.|TRBJ2-1|TRBV29-1|TRBD2
CSVSPGTTLNEQFF
TGCAGCGTCAGCCCAGGGACTACGCTCAATGAGCAGTTCTTC
>.|TRBJ1-2|TRBV27|TRBD1
CASSLLGTGDYGYTF
TGTGCCAGCAGTTTATTGGGGACAGGGGACTATGGCTACACCTTC
>.|TRBJ2-7|TRBV6-6|.
CASSKAGTQHYEQYF
TGTGCCAGCAGTAAGGCAGGGACTCAACACTACGAGCAGTACTTC
>.|TRBJ2-7|TRBV19|TRBD2
CASSFTSGSYEQYF
TGTGCCAGTAGCTTTACTAGCGGGTCCTACGAGCAGTACTTC
>.|TRBJ1-2|TRBV6-5|.
CASRKQGESYGYTF
TGTGCCAGCAGGAAACAGGGAGAATCCTATGGCTACACCTTC
>few|TRBJ1-2|TRBV6-5|.
CASTTPRGYGYTF
TGTGCCAGCACCACTCCAAGGGGCTATGGCTACACCTTC
>.|TRBJ2-3|TRBV23-1|TRBD2
CARWEVAGVYWADTQYF
TGCGCCAGGTGGGAGGTAGCGGGAGTGTACTGGGCAGATACGCAGTATTTT
>.|TRBJ1-1|TRBV9|.
CASSVVSGQGAEAFF
TGTGCCAGCAGCGTAGTTTCAGGGCAGGGCGCTGAAGCTTTCTTT
>.|TRBJ2-1|TRBV11-3|TRBD2
CASSLGLAGGQFF
TGTGCCAGCAGCCTGGGACTAGCGGGGGGTCAGTTCTTC
>.|TRBJ1-2|TRBV28|.
CASSLTSWGASYGYTF
TGTGCCAGCAGTTTGACCTCTTGGGGAGCAAGCTATGGCTACACCTTC
>once|TRBJ1-6|TRBV28|.
CASSSAGGSNSPLHF
TGTGCCAGCAGTTCCGCGGGGGGGTCTAATTCACCCCTCCACTTT
>few|TRBJ2-2|TRBV7-9|TRBD2
CASSPGLAGRGSGELFF
TGTGCCAGCTCTCCGGGACTAGCGGGAAGAGGCTCCGGGGAGCTGTTTTTT
>.|TRBJ2-2|TRBV7-2|TRBD1
CASSLSLRDRGTGELFF
TGTGCCAGCAGCCTGTCACTCCGGGACAGGGGCACCGGGGAGCTGTTTTTT
>.|TRBJ2-3|TRBV7-9|.
CASSLGVSGVRTDTQYF
TGTGCCAGCAGCTTAGGAGTCTCAGGGGTGCGCACAGATACGCAGTATTTT
>.|TRBJ2-6|TRBV7-2|TRBD1
CAAGQGYGANVLTF
TGTGCCGCGGGACAGGGGTACGGGGCCAACGTCCTGACTTTC
>.|TRBJ1-2|TRBV27|TRBD1
CASSSTGIKISNYGYTF
TGTGCCAGCAGTTCGACAGGGATTAAAATATCTAACTATGGCTACACCTTC
>.|TRBJ1-2|TRBV13|TRBD1
CASSLRTGRNYGYTF
TGTGCCAGCAGCCTCCGGACAGGTCGAAACTATGGCTACACCTTC
>.|TRBJ2-2|TRBV4-2|.
CASSQVGVGELFF
TGTGCCAGCAGCCAAGTCGGGGTTGGGGAGCTGTTTTTT
>.|TRBJ2-1|TRBV13|TRBD1
CASSLGTGTIYNEQFF
TGTGCCAGCAGCTTAGGGACAGGGACAATCTACAATGAGCAGTTCTTC
>.|TRBJ2-7|TRBV5-6|.
CASSFMVSSYEQYF
TGTGCCAGCAGCTTTATGGTGAGCTCCTACGAGCAGTACTTC
>.|TRBJ2-3|TRBV5-4|TRBD2
CASSLREGTDTQYF
TGTGCCAGCAGCTTGCGGGAGGGCACAGATACGCAGTATTTT
>few|TRBJ1-4|TRBV30|.
CAWSGQTEKLFF
TGTGCCTGGAGTGGACAGACTGAAAAACTGTTTTTT
>few|TRBJ1-1|TRBV7-9|.
CASSLLSGTEAFF
TGTGCCAGCAGCTTGTTATCGGGTACTGAAGCTTTCTTT
>.|TRBJ2-7|TRBV5-1|TRBD1
CASSPTGTGAYEQYF
TGCGCCAGCAGTCCAACCGGGACAGGGGCCTACGAGCAGTACTTC
>.|TRBJ2-5|TRBV5-5|TRBD1
CASSGTGGWRETQYF
TGTGCCAGCAGCGGGACAGGGGGCTGGAGGGAGACCCAGTACTTC
>once|TRBJ2-7|TRBV18|.
CASSPPGAIRSPNEQYF
TGTGCCAGCTCACCACCGGGCGCTATCCGCAGCCCCAACGAGCAGTACTTC
>.|TRBJ2-7|TRBV11-1|.
CASSPTVRGNEQYF
TGTGCCAGCAGCCCGACCGTGCGGGGCAACGAGCAGTACTTC
>.|TRBJ1-3|TRBV25-1|.
CASSRGNTIYF
TGTGCCAGCAGCCGGGGGAACACCATATATTTT
>once|TRBJ1-4|TRBV11-2|.
CASSLVTATNEKLFF
TGTGCCAGCAGCTTAGTTACAGCAACTAATGAAAAACTGTTTTTT
>.|TRBJ2-3|TRBV6-4|TRBD2
CASSDRGLSKQYF
TGTGCCAGCAGTGACCGGGGACTATCGAAGCAGTATTTT
>.|TRBJ2-7|TRBV7-8|.
CASSLGALGPTTYEQYF
TGTGCCAGCAGCTTAGGGGCCCTGGGGCCGACGACCTACGAGCAGTACTTC
>few|TRBJ2-5|TRBV7-2|.
CASSLLGEVGETQYF
TGTGCCAGCAGCTTATTAGGGGAAGTGGGAGAGACCCAGTACTTC
>.|TRBJ1-5|TRBV19|.
CASSIEGASGQPQHF
TGTGCCAGTAGTATTGAAGGGGCATCAGGGCAGCCCCAGCATTTT
>.|TRBJ2-5|TRBV19|TRBD2
CASSIGVAGGQETQYF
TGTGCCAGTAGTATAGGAGTAGCGGGAGGGCAAGAGACCCAGTACTTC
>.|TRBJ1-4|TRBV28|.
CASSFFHRGGNEKLFF
TGTGCCAGCAGTTTTTTCCACCGGGGGGGCAATGAAAAACTGTTTTTT
>.|TRBJ2-1|TRBV7-2|TRBD2
CASSYGLAGGDNEQFF
TGTGCCAGCAGTTACGGACTAGCGGGAGGGGACAATGAGCAGTTCTTC
>.|TRBJ2-3|TRBV27|TRBD2
CASSPQTSGILYF
TGTGCCAGCAGTCCTCAGACTAGCGGGATCCTTTATTTT
>.|TRBJ2-1|TRBV15|.
CATSRDLYAADEQFF
TGTGCCACCAGCAGAGATCTCTACGCGGCGGATGAGCAGTTCTTC